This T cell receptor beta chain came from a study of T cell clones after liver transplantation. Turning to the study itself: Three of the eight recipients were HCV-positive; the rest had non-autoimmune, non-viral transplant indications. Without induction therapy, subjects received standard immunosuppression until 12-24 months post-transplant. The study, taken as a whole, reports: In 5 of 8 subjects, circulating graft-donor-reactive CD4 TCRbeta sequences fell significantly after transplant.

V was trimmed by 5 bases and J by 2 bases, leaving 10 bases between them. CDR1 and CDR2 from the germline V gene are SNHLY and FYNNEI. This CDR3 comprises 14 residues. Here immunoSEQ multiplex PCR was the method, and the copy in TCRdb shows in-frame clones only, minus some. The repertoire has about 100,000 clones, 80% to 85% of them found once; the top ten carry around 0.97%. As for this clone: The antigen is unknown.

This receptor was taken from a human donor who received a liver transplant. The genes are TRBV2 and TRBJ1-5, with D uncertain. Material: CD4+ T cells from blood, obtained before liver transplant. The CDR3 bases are TGTGCCAGCAGTAATACAGATCGCAATCAGCCCCAGCATTTT. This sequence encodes CASSNTDRNQPQHF.